A selection of T cell receptor beta chains follows, all from one sample in a study of preoperative IRX-2 immunotherapy in early breast cancer. Assay used: immunoSEQ multiplex PCR; TCRdb lists only in-frame clones, some missing. This table holds under 40,000 clones, about 95% found once. Sampling was performed from a patient treated with IRX-2 immunotherapy. The origin of the receptors is a human donor with breast cancer. Both conserved end residues are part of each CDR3. Each record gives: CDR3 protein, J gene, V gene, clone size. Part of the rows lack a size; the others show once, few, many or a class for expanded clones.

CASSLFGTGKTQYF | TRBJ2-5 | TRBV27 | NA
CASSIREGSNQPQHF | TRBJ1-5 | TRBV19 | once
CASSLWDGRGYTF | TRBJ1-2 | TRBV9 | NA
CASSGNSFQETQYF | TRBJ2-5 | TRBV2 | NA
CASNSQSGANVLTF | TRBJ2-6 | TRBV5-1 | NA
CASSLQGLSGSPLHF | TRBJ1-6 | TRBV7-9 | once
CASGSPGGPGATQYF | TRBJ2-3 | TRBV7-9 | NA
CASSPPPREAKNIQYF | TRBJ2-4 | TRBV4-2 | NA
CASSEEMAGELLF | TRBJ2-2 | TRBV2 | once
CASSLQEKLFF | TRBJ1-4 | TRBV5-8 | NA
CAISELDGGNTIYF | TRBJ1-3 | TRBV10-3 | NA
CASSAQGLGINGYTF | TRBJ1-2 | TRBV5-5 | NA
CASSIWTDTEAFF | TRBJ1-1 | TRBV6-1 | once
CASRGQINEKLFF | TRBJ1-4 | TRBV25-1 | NA
CASSLNLGLAYEQYF | TRBJ2-7 | TRBV28 | few
CASSGDSDLASPLHF | TRBJ1-6 | TRBV2 | NA
CASSLAGSYEQYF | TRBJ2-7 | TRBV7-9 | NA
CASRQGGRDEQFF | TRBJ2-1 | TRBV6-5 | once
CASSDPPGQGVMEQYF | TRBJ2-7 | TRBV27 | NA
CASSRYYEQYF | TRBJ2-7 | TRBV28 | NA
CASSLESGRSYEQYF | TRBJ2-7 | TRBV7-9 | once
CASSRSSINYGYTF | TRBJ1-2 | TRBV5-6 | once
CATPGEGPYGYTF | TRBJ1-2 | TRBV10-2 | NA
CASSFSREVFSEQYF | TRBJ2-7 | TRBV7-9 | NA
CASKGRGIYEQYF | NA | TRBV2 | NA
CASKGQGNYNEQFF | TRBJ2-1 | TRBV19 | NA
CASSRKLAGDLVNTQYF | TRBJ2-3 | TRBV4-3 | NA
CASSPGKTEAFF | TRBJ1-1 | TRBV11-2 | NA
CASSPQYRSTYEQYF | TRBJ2-7 | TRBV5-1 | NA
CASSKVGRENTGELFF | TRBJ2-2 | TRBV21-1 | NA
CASSVDSGETQYF | TRBJ2-5 | TRBV2 | NA
CATSPERDPGGYTF | TRBJ1-2 | TRBV15 | NA
CASSETGGFGYTF | TRBJ1-2 | TRBV10-2 | NA
CASSYRGGEGTEAFF | TRBJ1-1 | TRBV6-6 | few
CASSLNRIWTEAFF | TRBJ1-1 | TRBV11-3 | NA
CASSLTGNLDSGANVLTF | TRBJ2-6 | TRBV7-3 | once
CAWRTSANQPQHF | TRBJ1-5 | TRBV30 | NA
CASSSNTGELFF | TRBJ2-2 | TRBV7-2 | NA
CASSYPSVGKREEYF | TRBJ2-7 | TRBV28 | NA
CASSSLDSPGNEQFF | TRBJ2-1 | TRBV11-3 | NA
CASSHTSDSNNEQFF | TRBJ2-1 | TRBV7-3 | NA
CASSFGMGTGANVLTF | TRBJ2-6 | TRBV5-4 | NA
CASSLAEGSYEQYF | TRBJ2-7 | TRBV5-4 | NA
CASSLNPGAGVGTGELFF | TRBJ2-2 | TRBV28 | NA
CASSQGGLYGYTF | TRBJ1-2 | TRBV4-1 | NA
CASSEGGQVSEQYF | TRBJ2-7 | TRBV9 | NA
CASSYTGVGTNEKLFF | TRBJ1-4 | TRBV6-5 | once
CASGQARREQYF | TRBJ2-7 | TRBV27 | NA
CASSLEASDQPQHF | TRBJ1-5 | TRBV5-1 | NA
CASSTGTGVYEQYF | TRBJ2-7 | TRBV6-6 | NA
CSVRGQGNEKLFF | TRBJ1-4 | TRBV29-1 | NA
CASSLSWSGYEQYF | TRBJ2-7 | TRBV27 | once
CASSIVLGGAGTEAFF | TRBJ1-1 | TRBV19 | NA